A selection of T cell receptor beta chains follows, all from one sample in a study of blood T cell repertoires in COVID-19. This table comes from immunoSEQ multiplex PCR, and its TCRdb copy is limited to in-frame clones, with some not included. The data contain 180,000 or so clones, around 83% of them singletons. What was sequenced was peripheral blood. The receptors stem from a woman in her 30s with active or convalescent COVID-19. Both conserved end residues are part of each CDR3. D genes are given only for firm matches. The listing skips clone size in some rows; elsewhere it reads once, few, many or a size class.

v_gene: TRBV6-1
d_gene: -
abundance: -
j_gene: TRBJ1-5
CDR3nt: TGTGCCAGCAGTGAAGCGGCGGGTCAGCCCCAGCATTTT
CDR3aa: CASSEAAGQPQHF

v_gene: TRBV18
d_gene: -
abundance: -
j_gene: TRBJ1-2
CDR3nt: TGTGCCAGCTCACCAATAGGGGGCTATGGCTACACCTTC
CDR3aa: CASSPIGGYGYTF

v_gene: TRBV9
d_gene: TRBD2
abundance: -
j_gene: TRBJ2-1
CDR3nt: TGTGCCAGCAACCCGGGGAGCGGGAGGATCGATGAGCAGTTCTTC
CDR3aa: CASNPGSGRIDEQFF

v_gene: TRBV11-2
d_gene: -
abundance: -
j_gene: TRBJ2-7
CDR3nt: TGTGCCAGCAGCTCCGGGGGCTACGAGCAGTACTTC
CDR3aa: CASSSGGYEQYF

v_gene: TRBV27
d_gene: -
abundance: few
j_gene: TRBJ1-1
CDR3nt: TGTGCCAGCAGTTTACCCGACAGTATTTCTATGAACACTGAAGCTTTCTTT
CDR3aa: CASSLPDSISMNTEAFF

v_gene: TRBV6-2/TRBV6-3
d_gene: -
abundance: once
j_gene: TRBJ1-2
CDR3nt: TGTGCCAGCAGTGATAGGAGTGGGGGGAACTATGGCTACACCTTC
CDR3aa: CASSDRSGGNYGYTF

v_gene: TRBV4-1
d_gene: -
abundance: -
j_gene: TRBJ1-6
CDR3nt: TGCGCCAGCAGCTACGACAGTCTTAATTCACCCCTCCACTTT
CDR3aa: CASSYDSLNSPLHF

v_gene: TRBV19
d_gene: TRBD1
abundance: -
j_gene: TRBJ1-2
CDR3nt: TGTGCCAGTAGTACAAGACAGGGGGAATCCGGTGGCTACACCTTC
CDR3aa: CASSTRQGESGGYTF

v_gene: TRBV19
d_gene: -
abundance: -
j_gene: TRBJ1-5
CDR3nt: TGTGCCAGTGGGATTCGGGGGGGCGATCAGCCCCAGCATTTT
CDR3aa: CASGIRGGDQPQHF

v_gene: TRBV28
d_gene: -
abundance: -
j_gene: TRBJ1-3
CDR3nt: TGTGCCAGCAGTTTGGCAGGGTGGGTCGGAAACACCATATATTTT
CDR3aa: CASSLAGWVGNTIYF

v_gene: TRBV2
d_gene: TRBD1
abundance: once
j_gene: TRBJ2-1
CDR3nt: TGTGCCAGCAGTACATTCAGGGGGTATGAGCAGTTCTTC
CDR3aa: CASSTFRGYEQFF

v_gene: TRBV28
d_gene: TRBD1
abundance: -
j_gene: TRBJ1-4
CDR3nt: TGTGCCAGCAGTTCCCCGGGAGACAGGGGGCGCGGAAGTGAAAAACTGTTTTTT
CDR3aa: CASSSPGDRGRGSEKLFF

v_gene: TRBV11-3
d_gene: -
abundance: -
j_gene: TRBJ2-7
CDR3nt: TGTGCCAGCAGCTTGAGAGGGAACACCTACGAGCAGTACTTC
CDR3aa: CASSLRGNTYEQYF

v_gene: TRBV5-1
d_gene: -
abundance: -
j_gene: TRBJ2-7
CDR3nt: TGCGCCAGCAGCTTGGCCATGGGCGTCAAGTACGAGCAGTACTTC
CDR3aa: CASSLAMGVKYEQYF

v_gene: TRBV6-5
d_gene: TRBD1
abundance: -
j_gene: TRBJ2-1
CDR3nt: TGTGCCAGCATCCCCACAGGGGGATACTACAATGAGCAGTTCTTC
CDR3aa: CASIPTGGYYNEQFF

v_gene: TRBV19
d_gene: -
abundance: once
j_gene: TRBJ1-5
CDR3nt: TGTGCCAGTAGTAATACCGGGACATCTCAGCCCCAGCATTTT
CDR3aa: CASSNTGTSQPQHF

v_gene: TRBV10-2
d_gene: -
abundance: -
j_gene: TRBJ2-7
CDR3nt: TGCGCCGTACTGAAGAAGGGGCTTCTAAGCGAGCAGTACTTC
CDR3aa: CAVLKKGLLSEQYF

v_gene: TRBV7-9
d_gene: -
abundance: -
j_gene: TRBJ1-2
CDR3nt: TGTGCCAGCAGCCCACAGATCTCCTATGGCTACACCTTC
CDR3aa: CASSPQISYGYTF

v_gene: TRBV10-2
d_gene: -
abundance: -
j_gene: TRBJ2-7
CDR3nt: TGCGCCAGCAGTGAAATGCAGGCGTACGAGCAGTACTTC
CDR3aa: CASSEMQAYEQYF

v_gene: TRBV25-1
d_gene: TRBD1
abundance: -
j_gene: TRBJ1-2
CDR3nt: TGTGCCAGCAGTGCGACAGGGACTAACTATGGCTACACCTTC
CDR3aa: CASSATGTNYGYTF

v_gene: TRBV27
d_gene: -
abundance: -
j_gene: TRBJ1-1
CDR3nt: TGTGCCAGCAGTCCCGATCGTAGGGGCATAACTGAAGCTTTCTTT
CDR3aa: CASSPDRRGITEAFF

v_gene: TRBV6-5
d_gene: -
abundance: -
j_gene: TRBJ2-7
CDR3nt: TGTGCCAGCAGTTACCGGGGGAGCTCCTACGAGCAGTACTTC
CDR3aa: CASSYRGSSYEQYF

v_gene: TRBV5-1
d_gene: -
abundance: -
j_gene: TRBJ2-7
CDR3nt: TGCGCCAGCAGCTTGGACTACTCCTACGAGCAGTACTTC
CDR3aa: CASSLDYSYEQYF

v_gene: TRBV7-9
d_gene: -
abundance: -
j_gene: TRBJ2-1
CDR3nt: TGTGCCAGCAGCTTATTTCTTCTGTTAGGGGGGGGGATGGATGAGCAGTTCTTC
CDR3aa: CASSLFLLLGGGMDEQFF

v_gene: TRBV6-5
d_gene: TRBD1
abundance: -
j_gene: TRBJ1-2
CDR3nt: TGTGCCAGCAGTCCGACAGGGGTGGGGTATGGCTACACCTTC
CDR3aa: CASSPTGVGYGYTF

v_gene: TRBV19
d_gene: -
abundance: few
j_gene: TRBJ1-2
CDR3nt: TGTGCCAGTAGTATCGGTCCAGACCCGGGTCGAGGCTACACCTTC
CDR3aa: CASSIGPDPGRGYTF

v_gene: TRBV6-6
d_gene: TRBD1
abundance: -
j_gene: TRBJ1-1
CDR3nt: TGTGCCACGTCGCTACAGGGGTCCTTGAACACTGAAGCTTTCTTT
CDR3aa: CATSLQGSLNTEAFF

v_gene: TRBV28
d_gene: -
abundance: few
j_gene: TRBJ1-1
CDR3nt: TGTGCCAGCAGTTACGACATAGACGGCTTTATGAACACTGAAGCTTTCTTT
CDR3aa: CASSYDIDGFMNTEAFF

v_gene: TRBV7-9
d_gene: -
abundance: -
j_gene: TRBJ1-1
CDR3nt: TGTGCCAGCAGCTTACAGGGCGCGGTCACTGAAGCTTTCTTT
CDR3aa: CASSLQGAVTEAFF

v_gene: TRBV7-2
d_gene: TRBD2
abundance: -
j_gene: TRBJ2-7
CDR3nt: TGTGCCAGCAGCCTCAGCGGGAGCTCCTACGAGCAGTACTTC
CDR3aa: CASSLSGSSYEQYF

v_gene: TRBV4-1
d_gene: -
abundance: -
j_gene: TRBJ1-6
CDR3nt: TGCGCCAGCAGCCAAGATAAGCAGGGTTTGTCACCCCTCCACTTT
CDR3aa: CASSQDKQGLSPLHF

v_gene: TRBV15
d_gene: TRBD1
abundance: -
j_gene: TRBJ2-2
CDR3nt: TGTGCCACCAGCAGCCTACCGGGACAGCGGAACACCGGGGAGCTGTTTTTT
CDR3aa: CATSSLPGQRNTGELFF

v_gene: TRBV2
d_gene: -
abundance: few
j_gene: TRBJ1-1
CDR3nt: TGTGCCAGCACCTTGGAGGCTAACACTGAAGCTTTCTTT
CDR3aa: CASTLEANTEAFF

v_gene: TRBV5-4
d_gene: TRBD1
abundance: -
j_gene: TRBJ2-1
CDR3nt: TGTGCCAGCAGTGACAGCCGGACAGGGAGCAATGAGCAGTTCTTC
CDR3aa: CASSDSRTGSNEQFF

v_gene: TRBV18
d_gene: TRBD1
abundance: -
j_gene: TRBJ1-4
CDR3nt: TGTGCCAGCTCACCATCAGGGGGGACTAATGAAAAACTGTTTTTT
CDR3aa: CASSPSGGTNEKLFF

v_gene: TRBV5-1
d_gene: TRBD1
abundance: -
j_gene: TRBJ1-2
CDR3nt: TGCGCCAGCAGCCCAGAACCGACAGGGGGTCGGGGCTACACCTTC
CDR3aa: CASSPEPTGGRGYTF

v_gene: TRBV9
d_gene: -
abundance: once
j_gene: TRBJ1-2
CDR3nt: TGTGCCAGCAGCGTAGACCAAGAGCCAACAGGGTTGCTCTATGGCTACACCTTC
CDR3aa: CASSVDQEPTGLLYGYTF

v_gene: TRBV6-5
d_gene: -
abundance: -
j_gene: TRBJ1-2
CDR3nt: TGTGCCAGCAGTTACGGGCCAGGCATTAACTATGGCTACACCTTC
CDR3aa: CASSYGPGINYGYTF

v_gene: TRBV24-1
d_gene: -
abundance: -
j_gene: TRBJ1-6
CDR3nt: TGTGCCACCAGTGATTTAGCGGTCGGGGCAGGGGCCGATATCCACCTAGGTAATTCACCCCTCCACTTT
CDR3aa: CATSDLAVGAGADIHLGNSPLHF

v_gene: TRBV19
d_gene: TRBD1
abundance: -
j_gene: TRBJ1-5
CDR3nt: TGTGCCAGTAGTATAGTAAGGACAGGGGGCGATCAGCCCCAGCATTTT
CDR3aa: CASSIVRTGGDQPQHF

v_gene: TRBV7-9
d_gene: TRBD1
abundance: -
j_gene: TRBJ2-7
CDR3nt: TGTGCCAGCAGCTTAGGGCCGGGACAGACCTCCTACGAGCAGTACTTC
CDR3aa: CASSLGPGQTSYEQYF

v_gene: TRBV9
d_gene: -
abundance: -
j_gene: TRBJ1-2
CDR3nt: TGTGCCAGCAGCGTAGCCGGGAACAACTACGAGAACTATGGCTACACCTTC
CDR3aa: CASSVAGNNYENYGYTF

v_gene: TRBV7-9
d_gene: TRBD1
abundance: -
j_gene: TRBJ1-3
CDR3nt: TGTGCCAGCAGCTACTCCGGGACAGCGACATCTGGAAACACCATATATTTT
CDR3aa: CASSYSGTATSGNTIYF